The rows below give T cell receptor beta chains drawn from one sample of a study of T cell repertoires in cytomegalovirus infection. TCRdb reprocessed the reads via MiXCR and lists one record per CDR3 protein. The sample lists some 390,000 distinct CDR3 sequences, around 18% seen once, with approximately 8% in the top ten. Sequenced: PBMCs. All receptors derive from a human donor in good health (CMV status not recorded). Some clones in this sample may be carry-over from other donors' samples. Both conserved end residues are trimmed from each CDR3. Fields, in order: D gene, V gene, CDR3 protein. A D gene is named only where the DNA matches it firmly.

>-|TRBV5-1
ASSGFGQLVQETQY
>TRBD2|TRBV4-2
ASSHRGGQETQY
>-|TRBV12-3/TRBV12-4
ASSRDGHYEQY
>TRBD1|TRBV7-2
ASSVQGAGYEQY
>-|TRBV7-6
ASSHRQEQETQY
>-|TRBV12-3/TRBV12-4
ASSFGPAWGEKLF
>-|TRBV5-1
ASSPNSAGNEQF
>-|TRBV7-6
ASSLQVGPGNTIY
>-|TRBV7-9
ASSADTQY
>-|TRBV13
AISAWLAGGSVANTGELF
>-|TRBV3-1
ASLARPPKNTGELF
>-|TRBV5-4
ASSLEFQGEETQY
>TRBD2|TRBV7-2
ASSVRLAGTQY
>-|TRBV6-5
ASSYSGDPYEQY
>-|TRBV7-2
ASRRYNEQF
>-|TRBV19
ASSIFPGLINEKLV
>-|TRBV4-3
ASSQDLGELF
>TRBD2|TRBV28
ASSSRLGLAGGHSYEQY
>TRBD2|TRBV20-1
SATGTSGVNYNEQF
>-|TRBV6-1
ASSRITAANYGYT
>-|TRBV7-2
ARAGSGANVLT
>-|TRBV7-6
ASSPGITGEAF